This T cell receptor beta chain is drawn from a study of CD8+CD57+ T cells in acquired aplastic anemia. About the research overall: Sorted cells (CD4+ and CD8+) yielded DNA amounts that averaged around 3.5 ug. Healthy donor CD4+ samples were sequenced to a depth that averaged roughly 10 million reads.

The study's findings and limits: With respect to CD8+ Simpson's diversity, patients and controls did not differ significantly.

Looked up from germline, CDR1 is SQVTM and CDR2 is ANQGSEA. The CDR3 length is 12 residues. Deletions cut 7 bases from V and 6 bases from J, with 13 bases between. This clonotype was observed a few times. The antigen remains undetermined. Researchers used genomic DNA as the template to profile TCR beta VDJ and CDR3. MiXCR, applied by TCRdb to the reads, yields one record per CDR3 protein. Here the sample spans 65,000 to 85,000 distinct CDR3 sequences, roughly half being singletons. The clonotype was recovered from a human donor in good health, serving as a control. The sample consisted of sorted CD4+, CD8+, or CD8+CD57+ T cells (not recorded which) from PBMCs. This sequence joins TRBV29-1 and TRBJ2-1; TRBD2 might be the D (6 bases). The CDR3, as DNA: TGCAGCGCCCCACGGGGGATCAATGAGCAGTTCTTC. Its protein is CSAPRGINEQFF.